This T cell receptor (beta chain) was documented in a study of cytomegalovirus exposure and HLA in healthy donors. Study-wide background: Out of roughly 170 million T cells, an earlier analysis found about 120 million unique TCR beta sequences in total. Early released data comprised 75 million to 100 million unique TCRs from HLA-typed donors. Study results and caveats: Researchers counted around 180 TCR beta chains as cytomegalovirus-associated. The authors reported that TCR beta sequences could predict HLA-A and HLA-B alleles. These predictions were accurate for most subjects in the first cohort.

Trimming pared 3 bases from V and 5 bases from J, leaving 13 bases between. The CDR3 is 14 amino acids. Germline V gene sequence: CDR1 SGHAT, CDR2 FQNNGV. PCR amplification relied on 60 Vbeta primers (plus 13 Jbeta primers). Clones were read by immunoSEQ multiplex PCR, and TCRdb kept only the in-frame ones, dropping some. The data hold about 160,000 clones, with around 84% observed a single time. With respect to this clone: The antigen is not known.

The source is a man in his late teens or twenties in good health and CMV-seronegative. The rearrangement joins TRBV11-2 to TRBJ2-5, with a possible D match to TRBD1 (6 bases). Source material: PBMCs. The CDR3 sequence is CASSFQQGRETQYF. The CDR3 bases are TGTGCCAGCAGCTTTCAACAGGGCAGGGAGACCCAGTACTTC.